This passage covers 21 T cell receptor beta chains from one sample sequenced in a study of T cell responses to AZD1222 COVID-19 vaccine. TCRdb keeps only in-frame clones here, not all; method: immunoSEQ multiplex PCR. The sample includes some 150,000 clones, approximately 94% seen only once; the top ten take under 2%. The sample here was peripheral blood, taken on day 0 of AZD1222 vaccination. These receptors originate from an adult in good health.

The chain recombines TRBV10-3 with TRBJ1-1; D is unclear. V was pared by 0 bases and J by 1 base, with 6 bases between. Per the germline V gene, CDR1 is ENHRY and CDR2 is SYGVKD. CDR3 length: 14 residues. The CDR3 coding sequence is TGTGCCATCAGTGAGTCCCAGTCGAACACTGAAGCTTTCTTT. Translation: CAISESQSNTEAFF.

The CDR3 protein is CASSLTSGRAIYEQYF. The CDR3 DNA follows: TGTGCCAGCAGCTTGACTAGCGGGAGGGCCATCTACGAGCAGTACTTC. This chain joins TRBV5-6 and TRBJ2-7; 13 positions agree with TRBD2. Trimming removed 1 base from V and 3 bases from J; junction bases left unmatched: 4. CDR1 is SGHDT and CDR2 is YYEEEE in the germline V gene. This CDR3 is built from 16 residues.

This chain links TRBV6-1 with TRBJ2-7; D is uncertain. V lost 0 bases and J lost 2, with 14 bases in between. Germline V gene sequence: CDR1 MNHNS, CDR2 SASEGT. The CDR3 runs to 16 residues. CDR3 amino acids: CASSEARRLQAYEQYF. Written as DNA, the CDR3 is TGTGCCAGCAGTGAAGCCAGGCGACTCCAAGCCTACGAGCAGTACTTC.

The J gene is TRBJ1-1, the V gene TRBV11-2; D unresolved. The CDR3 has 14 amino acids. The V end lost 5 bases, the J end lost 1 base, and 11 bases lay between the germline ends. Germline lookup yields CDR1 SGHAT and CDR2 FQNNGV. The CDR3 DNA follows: TGTGCCAGCAGCCCAACACGAAAGAACACTGAAGCTTTCTTT. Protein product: CASSPTRKNTEAFF.

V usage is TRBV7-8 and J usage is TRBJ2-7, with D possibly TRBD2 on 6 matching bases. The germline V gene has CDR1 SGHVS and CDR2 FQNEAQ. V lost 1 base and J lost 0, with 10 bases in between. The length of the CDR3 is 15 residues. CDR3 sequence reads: CASSLVLGLSYEQYF. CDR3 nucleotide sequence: TGTGCCAGCAGCTTAGTTTTGGGACTCTCCTACGAGCAGTACTTC.

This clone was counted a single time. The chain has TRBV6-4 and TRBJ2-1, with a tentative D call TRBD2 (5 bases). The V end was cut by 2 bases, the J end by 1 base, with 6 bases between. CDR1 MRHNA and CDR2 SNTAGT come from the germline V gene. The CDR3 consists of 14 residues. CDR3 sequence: CASSDGLSYNEQFF. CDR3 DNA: TGTGCCAGCAGTGACGGACTTTCCTACAATGAGCAGTTCTTC.

CDR3 region: CASSYSRTSGTNTQYF. The CDR3 nucleotides read TGTGCCAGCAGTTACTCGAGGACTAGCGGGACTAATACGCAGTATTTT. The chain uses TRBV6-6 and TRBJ2-3, with TRBD2 matching over 12 bases. V lost 0 bases and J lost 7; bases outside the gene matches: 5. The CDR3 contains 16 residues. Germline CDR1 reads MNHNY; CDR2 reads SVGAGI (reference sequence).

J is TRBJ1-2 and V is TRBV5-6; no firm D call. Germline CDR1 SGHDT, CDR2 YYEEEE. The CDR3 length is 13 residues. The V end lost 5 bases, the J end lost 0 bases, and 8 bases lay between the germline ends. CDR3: CASRTWPNYGYTF. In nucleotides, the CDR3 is TGTGCCAGCAGAACTTGGCCTAACTATGGCTACACCTTC.

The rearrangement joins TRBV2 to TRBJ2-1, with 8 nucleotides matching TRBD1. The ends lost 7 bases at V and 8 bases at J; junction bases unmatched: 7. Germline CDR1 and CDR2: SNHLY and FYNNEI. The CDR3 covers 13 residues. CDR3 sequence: CASKRTGSDEQFF. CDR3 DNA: TGTGCCAGCAAGAGGACAGGGAGCGATGAGCAGTTCTTC.

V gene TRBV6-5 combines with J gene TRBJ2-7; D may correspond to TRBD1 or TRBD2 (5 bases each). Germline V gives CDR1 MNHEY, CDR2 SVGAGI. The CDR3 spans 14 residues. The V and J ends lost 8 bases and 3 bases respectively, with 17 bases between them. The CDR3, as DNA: TGTGCCAGCCCAAGTTGGGACCACCGCTACGAGCAGTACTTC. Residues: CASPSWDHRYEQYF.

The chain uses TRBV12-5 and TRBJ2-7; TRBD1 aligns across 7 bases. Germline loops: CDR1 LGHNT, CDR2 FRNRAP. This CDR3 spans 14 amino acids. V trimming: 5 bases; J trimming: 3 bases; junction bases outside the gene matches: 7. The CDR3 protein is CASGHGTVDYEQYF. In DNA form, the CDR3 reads TGTGCTAGTGGTCACGGGACAGTCGACTACGAGCAGTACTTC.

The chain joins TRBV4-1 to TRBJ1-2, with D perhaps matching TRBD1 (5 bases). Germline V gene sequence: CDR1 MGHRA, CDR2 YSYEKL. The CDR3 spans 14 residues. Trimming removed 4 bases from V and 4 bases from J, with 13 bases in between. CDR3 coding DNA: TGCGCCAGCAGCCTAACTGGGGGGGGCTATGGCTACACCTTC. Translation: CASSLTGGGYGYTF.

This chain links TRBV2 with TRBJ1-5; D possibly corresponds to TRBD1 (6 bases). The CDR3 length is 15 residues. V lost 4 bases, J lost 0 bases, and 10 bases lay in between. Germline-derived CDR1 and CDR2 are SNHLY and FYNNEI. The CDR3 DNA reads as TGTGCCAGCAGTGGGGGGGGCCTTAGCAATCAGCCCCAGCATTTT. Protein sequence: CASSGGGLSNQPQHF.

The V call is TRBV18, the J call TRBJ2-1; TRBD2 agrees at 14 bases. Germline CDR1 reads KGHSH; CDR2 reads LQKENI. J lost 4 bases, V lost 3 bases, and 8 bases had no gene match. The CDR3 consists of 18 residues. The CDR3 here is CASSPGTSGSLGYNEQFF. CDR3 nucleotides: TGTGCCAGCTCACCGGGGACTAGCGGGAGCCTCGGGTACAATGAGCAGTTCTTC. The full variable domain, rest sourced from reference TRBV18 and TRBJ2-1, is NAGVMQNPRHLVRRRGQEARLRCSPMKGHSHVYWYRQLPEEGLKFMVYLQKENIIDESGMPKERFSAEFPKEGPSILRIQQVVRGDSAAYFCASSPGTSGSLGYNEQFFGPGTRLTVL.

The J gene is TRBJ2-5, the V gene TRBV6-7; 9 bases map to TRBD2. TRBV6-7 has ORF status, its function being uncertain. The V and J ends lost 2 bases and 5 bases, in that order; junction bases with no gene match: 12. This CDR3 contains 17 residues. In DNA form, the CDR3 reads TGTGCCAGCAGTTACCCGGCCACAGTAGCGGGAGATGAGACCCAGTACTTC. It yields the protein CASSYPATVAGDETQYF.

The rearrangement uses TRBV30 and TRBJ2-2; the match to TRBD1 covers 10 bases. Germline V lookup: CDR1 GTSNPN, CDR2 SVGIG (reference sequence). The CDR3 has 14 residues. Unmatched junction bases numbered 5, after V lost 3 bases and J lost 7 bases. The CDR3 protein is CAWSHGTGDGELFF. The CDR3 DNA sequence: TGTGCCTGGAGCCATGGGACAGGGGACGGGGAGCTGTTTTTT.

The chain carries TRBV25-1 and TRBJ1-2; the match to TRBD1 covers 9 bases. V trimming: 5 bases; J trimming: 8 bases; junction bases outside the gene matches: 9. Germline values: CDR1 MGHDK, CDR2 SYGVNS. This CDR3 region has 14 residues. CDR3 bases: TGTGCCAGCAGTACTACTGGACAGGGGATCGGCTACACCTTC. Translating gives CASSTTGQGIGYTF.

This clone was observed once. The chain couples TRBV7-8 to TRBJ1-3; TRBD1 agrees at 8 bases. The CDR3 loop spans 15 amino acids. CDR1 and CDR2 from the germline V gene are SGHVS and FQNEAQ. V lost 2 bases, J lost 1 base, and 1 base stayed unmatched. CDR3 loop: CASSLQGASGNTIYF. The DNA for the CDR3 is TGTGCCAGCAGCTTACAGGGGGCGTCTGGAAACACCATATATTTT.

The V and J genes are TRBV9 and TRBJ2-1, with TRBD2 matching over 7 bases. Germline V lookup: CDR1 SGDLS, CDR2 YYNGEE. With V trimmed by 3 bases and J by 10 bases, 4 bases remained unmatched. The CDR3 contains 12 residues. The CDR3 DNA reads TGTGCCAGCAGCGGGCTCGGGAGGGAGCAGTTCTTC. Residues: CASSGLGREQFF.

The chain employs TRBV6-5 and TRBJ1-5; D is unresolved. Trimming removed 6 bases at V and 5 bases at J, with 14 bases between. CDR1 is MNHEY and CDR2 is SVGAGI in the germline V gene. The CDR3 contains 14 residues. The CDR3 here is CASSPGAWDQPQHF. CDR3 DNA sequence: TGTGCCAGCAGCCCCGGTGCCTGGGATCAGCCCCAGCATTTT.

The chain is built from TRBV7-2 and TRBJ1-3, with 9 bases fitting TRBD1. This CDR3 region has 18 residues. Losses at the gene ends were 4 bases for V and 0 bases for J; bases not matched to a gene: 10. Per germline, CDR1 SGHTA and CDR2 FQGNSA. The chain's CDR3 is CASSYKQGALFSGNTIYF. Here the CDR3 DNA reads TGTGCCAGCAGCTATAAACAGGGGGCCCTGTTCTCTGGAAACACCATATATTTT.